This T cell receptor (beta chain) was sequenced in a study of shared clonotypes between healthy human individuals. Study background: Donor ages ranged 18 to 49 years: two women, a few men.

This clone turned up a few times. Its antigen is undetermined. Profiling relied on immunoSEQ multiplex PCR, and the TCRdb table lists in-frame clones only, not all of them. The table includes more than 500,000 clones, 90% to 97% detected once. The CDR3 consists of 13 residues. The germline V and J ends were trimmed by 5 bases and 1 base, with 9 bases remaining between them. CDR1 is GTSNPN, CDR2 SVGIG, per germline (reference sequence). Study results and caveats: Rarefaction exposed incomplete sorted-subset sequencing despite large depth. The naive CD4 repertoires of several donors were compared, and 5% to 6.5% of clonotypes were shared.

The origin of this receptor is a woman in her 30s in good health. V gene TRBV30 combines with J gene TRBJ1-5; D is unclear. The sequencing sample was made of naive CD4+ T cells sorted from blood. Subset defined: CD45RA+ positively selected. This CDR3 reads CAWSLRSNQPQHF. The CDR3 DNA reads TGTGCCTGGTCGTTGCGGAGCAATCAGCCCCAGCATTTT. Full variable domain (rest looked up from reference TRBV30 and TRBJ1-5): SQTIHQWPATLVQPVGSPLSLECTVEGTSNPNLYWYRQAAGRGLQLLFYSVGIGQISSEVPQNLSASRPQDRQFILSSKKLLLSDSGFYLCAWSLRSNQPQHFGDGTRLSIL.